The clone carrying this T cell receptor beta chain turned up a few times. Its antigen is as yet unknown. This record comes from a study of vaccination and CD4 T cells after COVID-19. The Oncomine TCR Beta short-read assay was applied to DNA of cultured CD4+ T cells. In TCRdb, the PCR reads were re-called with MiXCR into one record per CDR3 protein. The sample consists of approximately 20,000 distinct CDR3 sequences, under 25% of them appearing once. This CDR3 has 13 residues. The germline CDR1 and CDR2 sequences are MNHNS and SASEGT. The V and J ends lost 9 bases and 8 bases respectively, with 19 bases between them. Treatment noted: roughly 11-day PBMC culture with coronavirus spike peptide pools or control peptides (ViraFEST assay).

This TCR came from a human donor with COVID-19. The V gene is TRBV6-1, the J gene TRBJ1-2; no clear D gene. Sequencing was done on a sample of cultured CD4+ T cells from blood. CDR3 protein: CASGLAGGLGYTF. CDR3 nucleotide sequence: TGTGCCAGTGGGTTGGCCGGTGGCTTGGGCTACACCTTC.